The clone carrying this T cell receptor (beta chain) showed up just once. CDR3 length: 15 residues. Trimming shortened V by 0 bases and J by 4 bases, and 13 bases separated the two germline ends. From germline, CDR1 is SGHRS and CDR2 YFSETQ. Clones were read by immunoSEQ multiplex PCR, and TCRdb kept only the in-frame ones, dropping some. The sample contains about 21,000 clones, 91% of which appear only once. This entry belongs to a study of monozygotic twins with cystic fibrosis. V and J are TRBV5-1 and TRBJ1-1; the D gene is possibly TRBD1 (6 bases). The sequence was obtained from a girl aged 2-10 years with cystic fibrosis. The sample was blood. CDR3 amino acids: CASSLGSQGTTEAFF. CDR3 nucleotide sequence: TGCGCCAGCAGCTTGGGTTCTCAGGGGACCACTGAAGCTTTCTTT. Full variable domain (missing parts from reference TRBV5-1 and TRBJ1-1): KAGVTQTPRYLIKTRGQQVTLSCSPISGHRSVSWYQQTPGQGLQFLFEYFSETQRNKGNFPGRFSGRQFSNSRSEMNVSTLELGDSALYLCASSLGSQGTTEAFFGQGTRLTVV.